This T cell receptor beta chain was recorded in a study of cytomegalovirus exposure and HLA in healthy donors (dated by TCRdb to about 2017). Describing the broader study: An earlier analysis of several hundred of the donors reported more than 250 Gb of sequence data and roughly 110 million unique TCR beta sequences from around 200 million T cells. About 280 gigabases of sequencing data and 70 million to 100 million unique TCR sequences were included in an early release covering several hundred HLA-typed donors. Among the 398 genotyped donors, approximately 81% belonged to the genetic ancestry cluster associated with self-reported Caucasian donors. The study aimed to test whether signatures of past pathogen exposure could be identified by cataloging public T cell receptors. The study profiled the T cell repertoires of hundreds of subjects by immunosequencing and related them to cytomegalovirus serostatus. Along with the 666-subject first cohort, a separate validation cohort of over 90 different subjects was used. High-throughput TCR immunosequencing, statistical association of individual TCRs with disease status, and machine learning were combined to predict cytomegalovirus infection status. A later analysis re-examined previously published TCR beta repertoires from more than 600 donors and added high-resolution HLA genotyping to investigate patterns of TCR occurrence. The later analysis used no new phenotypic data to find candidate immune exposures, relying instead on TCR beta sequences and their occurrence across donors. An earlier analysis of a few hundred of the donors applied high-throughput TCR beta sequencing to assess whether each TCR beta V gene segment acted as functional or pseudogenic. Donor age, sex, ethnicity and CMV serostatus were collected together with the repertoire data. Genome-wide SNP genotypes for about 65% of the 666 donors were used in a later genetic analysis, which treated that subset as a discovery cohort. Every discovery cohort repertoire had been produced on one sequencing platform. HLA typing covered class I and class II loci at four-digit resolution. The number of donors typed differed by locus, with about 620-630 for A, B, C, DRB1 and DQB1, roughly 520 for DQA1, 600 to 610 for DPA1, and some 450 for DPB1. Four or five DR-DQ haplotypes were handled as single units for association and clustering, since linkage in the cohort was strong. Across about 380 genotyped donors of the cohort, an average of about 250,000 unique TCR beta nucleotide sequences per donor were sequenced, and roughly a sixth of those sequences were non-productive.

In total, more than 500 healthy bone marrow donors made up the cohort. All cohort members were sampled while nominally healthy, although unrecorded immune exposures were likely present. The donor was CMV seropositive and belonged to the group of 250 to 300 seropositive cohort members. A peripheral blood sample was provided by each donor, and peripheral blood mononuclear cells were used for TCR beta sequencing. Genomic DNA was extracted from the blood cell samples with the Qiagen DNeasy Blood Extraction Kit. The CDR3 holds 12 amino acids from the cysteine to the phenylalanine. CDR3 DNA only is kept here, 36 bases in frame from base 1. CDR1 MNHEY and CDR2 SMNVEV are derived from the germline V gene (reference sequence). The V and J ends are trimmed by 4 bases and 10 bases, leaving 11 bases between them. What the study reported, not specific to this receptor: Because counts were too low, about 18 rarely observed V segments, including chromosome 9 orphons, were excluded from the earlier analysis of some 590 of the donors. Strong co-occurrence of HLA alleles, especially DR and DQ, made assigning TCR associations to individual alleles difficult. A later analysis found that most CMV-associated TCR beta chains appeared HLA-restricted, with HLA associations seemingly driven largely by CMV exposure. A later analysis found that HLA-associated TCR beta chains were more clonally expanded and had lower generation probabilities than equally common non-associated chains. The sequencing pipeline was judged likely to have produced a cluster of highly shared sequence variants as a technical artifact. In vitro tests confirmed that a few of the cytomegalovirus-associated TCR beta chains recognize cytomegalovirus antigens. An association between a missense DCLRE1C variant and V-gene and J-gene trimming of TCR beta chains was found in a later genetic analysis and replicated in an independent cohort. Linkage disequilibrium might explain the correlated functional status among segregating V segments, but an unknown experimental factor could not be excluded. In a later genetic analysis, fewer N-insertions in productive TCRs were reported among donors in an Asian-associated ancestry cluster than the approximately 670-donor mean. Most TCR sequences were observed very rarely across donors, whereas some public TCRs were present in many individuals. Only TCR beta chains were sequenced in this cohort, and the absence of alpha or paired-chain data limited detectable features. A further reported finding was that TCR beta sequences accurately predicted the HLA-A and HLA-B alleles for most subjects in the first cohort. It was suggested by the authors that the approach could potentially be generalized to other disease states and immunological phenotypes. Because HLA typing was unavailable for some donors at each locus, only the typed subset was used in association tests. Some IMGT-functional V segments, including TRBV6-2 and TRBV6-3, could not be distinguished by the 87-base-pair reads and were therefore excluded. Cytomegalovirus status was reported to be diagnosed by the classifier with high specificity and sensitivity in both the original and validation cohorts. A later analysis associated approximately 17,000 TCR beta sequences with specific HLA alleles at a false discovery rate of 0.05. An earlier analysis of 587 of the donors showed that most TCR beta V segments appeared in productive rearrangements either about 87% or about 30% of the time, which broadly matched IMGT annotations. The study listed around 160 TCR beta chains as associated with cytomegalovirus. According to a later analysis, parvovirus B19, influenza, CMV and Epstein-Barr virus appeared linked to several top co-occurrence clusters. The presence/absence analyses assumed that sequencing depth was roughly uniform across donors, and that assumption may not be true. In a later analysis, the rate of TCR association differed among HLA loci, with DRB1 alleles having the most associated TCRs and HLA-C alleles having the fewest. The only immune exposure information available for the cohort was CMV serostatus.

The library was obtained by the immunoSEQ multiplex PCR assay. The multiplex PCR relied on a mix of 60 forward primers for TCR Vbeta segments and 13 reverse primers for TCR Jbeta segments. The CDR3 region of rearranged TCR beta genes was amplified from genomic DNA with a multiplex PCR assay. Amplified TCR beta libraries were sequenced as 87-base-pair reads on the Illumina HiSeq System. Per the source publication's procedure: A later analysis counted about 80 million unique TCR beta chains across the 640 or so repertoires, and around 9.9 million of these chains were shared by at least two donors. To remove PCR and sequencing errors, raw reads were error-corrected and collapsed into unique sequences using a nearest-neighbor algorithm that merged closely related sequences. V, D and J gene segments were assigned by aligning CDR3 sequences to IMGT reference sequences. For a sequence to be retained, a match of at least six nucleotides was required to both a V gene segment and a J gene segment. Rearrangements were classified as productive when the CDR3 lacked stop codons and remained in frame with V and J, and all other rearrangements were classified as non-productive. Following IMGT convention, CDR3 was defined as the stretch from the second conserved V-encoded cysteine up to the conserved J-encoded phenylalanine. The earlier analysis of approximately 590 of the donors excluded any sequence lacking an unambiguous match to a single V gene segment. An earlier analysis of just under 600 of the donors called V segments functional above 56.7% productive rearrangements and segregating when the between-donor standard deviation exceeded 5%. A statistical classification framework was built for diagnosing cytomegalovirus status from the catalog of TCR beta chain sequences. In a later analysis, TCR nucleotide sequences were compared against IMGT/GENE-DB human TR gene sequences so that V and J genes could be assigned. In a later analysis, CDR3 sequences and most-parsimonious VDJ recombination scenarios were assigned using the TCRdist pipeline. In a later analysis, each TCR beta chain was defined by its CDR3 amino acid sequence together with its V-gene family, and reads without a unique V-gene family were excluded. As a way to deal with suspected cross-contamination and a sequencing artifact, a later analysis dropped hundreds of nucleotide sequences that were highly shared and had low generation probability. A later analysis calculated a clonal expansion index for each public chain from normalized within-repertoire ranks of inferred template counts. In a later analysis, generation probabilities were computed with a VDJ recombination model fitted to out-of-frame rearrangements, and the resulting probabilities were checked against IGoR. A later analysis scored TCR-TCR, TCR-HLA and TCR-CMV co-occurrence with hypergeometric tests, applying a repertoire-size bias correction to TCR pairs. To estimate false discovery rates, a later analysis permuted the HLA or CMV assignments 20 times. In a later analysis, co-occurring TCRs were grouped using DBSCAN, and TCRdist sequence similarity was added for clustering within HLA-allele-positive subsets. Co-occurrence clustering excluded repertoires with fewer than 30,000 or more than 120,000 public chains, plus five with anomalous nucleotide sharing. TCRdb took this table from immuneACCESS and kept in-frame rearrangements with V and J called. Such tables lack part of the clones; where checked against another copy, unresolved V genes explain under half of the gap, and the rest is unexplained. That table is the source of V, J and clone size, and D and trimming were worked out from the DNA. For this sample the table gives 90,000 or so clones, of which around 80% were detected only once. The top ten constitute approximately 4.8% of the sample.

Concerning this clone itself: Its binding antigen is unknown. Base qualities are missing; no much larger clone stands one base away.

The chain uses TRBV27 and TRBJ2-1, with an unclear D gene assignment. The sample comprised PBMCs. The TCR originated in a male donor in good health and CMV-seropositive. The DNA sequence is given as TGTGCCAGCAGTTACCTCGCCGGGGAGCAGTTCTTC. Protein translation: CASSYLAGEQFF.